Presented here are 2 T cell receptor beta chains from one specimen sequenced in a study of CD8+ T cells in alopecia areata. Once RNA had been extracted, it was reverse transcribed into cDNA to act as the sequencing template. The assay was immunoSEQ multiplex PCR, and TCRdb's table has in-frame clones only and misses some. The repertoire consists of about 180,000 clones, with 50% to 70% occurring once and the leading ten covering 14% to 15%. The starting material was CD4+ T cells sorted from blood, obtained at week 0. These receptors were obtained from a human donor with alopecia areata.

The chain recombines TRBV4-1 with TRBJ2-5; possibly TRBD1 or TRBD2 for D (6 bases each). This CDR3 has 17 amino acids. Germline CDR1 MGHRA, CDR2 YSYEKL. V was trimmed by 0 bases and J by 5 bases, leaving 19 bases between them. The DNA of the CDR3 is TGCGCCAGCAGCCAAGACTCGTCCAGGGGACGGGGGGAGACCCAGTACTTC. It translates to CASSQDSSRGRGETQYF.

The gene calls are TRBV30 and TRBJ1-6; D is perhaps TRBD1 (5 bases). Germline V lookup: CDR1 GTSNPN, CDR2 SVGIG (reference sequence). Between the trimmed V and J ends, which lost 4 bases and 6 bases, there was a span of 13 bases. The CDR3 sequence is 14 residues long. CDR3 residues: CAWNPGLPNSPLHF. Here the CDR3 DNA reads TGTGCCTGGAACCCGGGACTGCCTAATTCACCCCTCCACTTT.